Listed here are 30 T cell receptor beta chains from one sample, sequenced in a study of blood T cell repertoires in COVID-19. Some clones are missing from TCRdb's copy, which holds only in-frame ones; the method was immunoSEQ multiplex PCR. Seen here are 200,000 to 250,000 clones, more than 70% observed once, and the top ten hold roughly 2.5%. Source material: peripheral blood. These receptors were taken from a woman in her sixties with acute or convalescent COVID-19.

This chain links TRBV29-1 with TRBJ1-2; D is possibly TRBD1 (6 bases). Germline V gives CDR1 SQVTM, CDR2 ANQGSEA. The CDR3 has 14 amino acids. Trimming removed 6 bases from V and 5 bases from J, with 19 bases in between. CDR3 sequence reads: CSVRHRVGEYGYTF. CDR3 coding DNA: TGCAGCGTCAGACACAGGGTAGGGGAGTATGGCTACACCTTC. The full variable domain, completed using reference TRBV29-1 and TRBJ1-2, is SAVISQKPSRDICQRGTSLTIQCQVDSQVTMMFWYRQQPGQSLTLIATANQGSEATYESGFVIDKFPISRPNLTFSTLTVSNMSPEDSSIYLCSVRHRVGEYGYTFGSGTRLTVV.

The sample holds one count of this clone. One end of the junction fails to match germline, which may point to a read error. The chain carries TRBV30 and TRBJ1-4; 9 bases fit TRBD1. The CDR3 loop spans 13 amino acids. Germline CDR1 reads GTSNPN; CDR2 reads SVGIG (reference sequence). CDR3 coding DNA: TGTGCCCGGAGGACAGGGGTCGGTGAAAAACTGTTTTTT. This gives the protein CARRTGVGEKLFF.

V usage is TRBV27 and J usage is TRBJ2-3; 8 bases align to TRBD1. The length of the CDR3 is 14 residues. The V and J ends lost 3 bases and 4 bases, in that order; junction bases with no gene match: 3. CDR1 is MNHEY and CDR2 is SMNVEV in the germline V gene (reference sequence). The CDR3 loop reads CASSLDRVADTQYF. The CDR3 DNA reads TGTGCCAGCAGTTTGGACAGGGTGGCAGATACGCAGTATTTT.

The rearrangement uses TRBV18 and TRBJ1-1; D may be TRBD1 (6 bases). CDR3 length: 13 residues. Germline V gene data show CDR1 as KGHSH and CDR2 as LQKENI. Trimming took off 6 bases at V and 4 bases at J, with 12 bases between the two ends. The CDR3, as DNA: TGTGCCAGCTCCCTACAGGGAACCACTGAAGCTTTCTTT. This gives the protein CASSLQGTTEAFF.

This rearrangement joins TRBV9 to TRBJ2-2; TRBD2 might be the D (7 bases). CDR3 length: 16 residues. With 4 bases removed from V and 2 bases from J, the gap between germline ends came to 15 bases. The germline CDR1 and CDR2 sequences are SGDLS and YYNGEE. CDR3: CASSSNSGGNTGELFF. CDR3 nucleotides: TGTGCCAGCAGCTCAAACTCGGGGGGCAACACCGGGGAGCTGTTTTTT. Variable domain in full (rest from reference TRBV9 and TRBJ2-2): DSGVTQTPKHLITATGQRVTLRCSPRSGDLSVYWYQQSLDQGLQFLIQYYNGEERAKGNILERFSAQQFPDLHSELNLSSLELGDSALYFCASSSNSGGNTGELFFGEGSRLTVL.

V usage is TRBV6-4 and J usage is TRBJ2-1, with 9 bases that match TRBD2. CDR3 size: 15 residues. CDR1 is MRHNA and CDR2 is SNTAGT in the germline V gene. V was pared by 3 bases and J by 3 bases, with 3 bases of the junction left unmatched. The CDR3 is CASSESSGNYNEQFF. The CDR3 nucleotides read TGTGCCAGCAGTGAATCTAGCGGGAACTACAATGAGCAGTTCTTC.

In its sample, this clone was seen once. The V and J genes are TRBV7-2 and TRBJ2-1, with D uncertain. The CDR3 loop spans 15 amino acids. The germline V gene has CDR1 SGHTA and CDR2 FQGNSA. Trimming took 4 bases from V and 1 from J, leaving 11 bases between them. The DNA for the CDR3 is TGTGCCAGCAGCTCCAACTACGAGTCCTACAATGAGCAGTTCTTC. The encoded protein is CASSSNYESYNEQFF.

This chain uses TRBV11-3 with TRBJ2-7; tentatively, D is TRBD1 (6 bases). This CDR3 comprises 14 residues. Germline assignment: CDR1 SGHNT and CDR2 YENEEA. V lost 5 bases and J lost 0, with 11 bases in between. Written as DNA, the CDR3 is TGTGCCAGCAGCCCGGCGGACAGCTCCTACGAGCAGTACTTC. Encoded protein: CASSPADSSYEQYF.

The chain couples TRBV7-9 to TRBJ2-5, with D maybe TRBD1 (5 bases). Between the trimmed V and J ends, which lost 1 base and 5 bases, there was a span of 14 bases. Germline V gene data show CDR1 as SEHNR and CDR2 as FQNEAQ (reference sequence). The CDR3 consists of 15 residues. CDR3 in amino acids: CASSLGSGQRETQYF. For the CDR3, the DNA is TGTGCCAGCAGCTTAGGTAGTGGACAAAGGGAGACCCAGTACTTC.

The rearrangement uses TRBV30 and TRBJ1-1, with TRBD1 matching 7 bases. Per the germline V gene, CDR1 is GTSNPN and CDR2 is SVGIG (reference sequence). Unmatched junction bases numbered 11, after V lost 3 bases and J lost 10 bases. The CDR3 is made up of 13 amino acids. The CDR3 loop reads CAWRMATNRGAFF. The CDR3 bases are TGTGCCTGGAGGATGGCCACGAACAGGGGAGCTTTCTTT.

J is TRBJ2-5 and V is TRBV7-8; 8 bases align to TRBD1. The CDR3 contains 15 residues. Germline CDR1 is SGHVS and CDR2 is FQNEAQ. V trimming: 1 base; J trimming: 5 bases; junction bases outside the gene matches: 6. The CDR3 spells CASSLGTTGGETQYF. CDR3 in DNA: TGTGCCAGCAGCTTAGGCACCACAGGGGGTGAGACCCAGTACTTC.

In the case of this clone: The same CDR3 can be traced to other DNA sequences in this sample. This chain uses TRBV6-5 with TRBJ1-3, with D uncertain. The germline V and J ends were trimmed by 0 bases and 2 bases, with 8 bases remaining between them. Looked up from germline, CDR1 is MNHEY and CDR2 is SVGAGI. This CDR3 comprises 15 residues. CDR3 protein: CASSYSGGPGNTIYF. The CDR3 nucleotides read TGTGCCAGCAGTTACTCAGGAGGGCCTGGAAACACCATATATTTT.

The rearrangement joins TRBV9 to TRBJ2-7; 8 bases are a match to TRBD1. The CDR3 is 14 amino acids. V lost 4 bases to trimming and J lost 2 bases; unmatched junction nucleotides: 5. Germline V gives CDR1 SGDLS, CDR2 YYNGEE. The DNA of the CDR3 is TGTGCCAGCAGCTCCGGACAGGGCCCCTACGAGCAGTACTTC. It encodes CASSSGQGPYEQYF.

The chain has TRBV9 and TRBJ1-1, with D possibly matching TRBD1 (5 bases). V lost 3 bases and J lost 2, with 23 bases in between. From germline, CDR1 is SGDLS and CDR2 YYNGEE. The CDR3 is made up of 18 amino acids. The CDR3 sequence is CASSALTGSINFNTEAFF. The CDR3 DNA follows: TGTGCCAGCAGCGCCCTCACAGGATCCATCAACTTTAACACTGAAGCTTTCTTT.

The chain uses TRBV7-6 and TRBJ1-3, with a weak D call TRBD1 (6 bases). V lost 5 bases, J lost 0 bases, and 23 bases lay in between. CDR3 size: 19 residues. From germline, CDR1 is SGHVS and CDR2 FNYEAQ. The CDR3 bases are TGTGCCAGCAGCCCCCGAAGGCTAAGACAGGTCAGCTCTGGAAACACCATATATTTT. Translation: CASSPRRLRQVSSGNTIYF.

The rearrangement joins TRBV12-3 or TRBV12-4 to TRBJ1-1, with D perhaps matching TRBD1 (6 bases). The V and J ends lost 7 bases and 8 bases respectively, with 17 bases between them. The CDR3 has 13 amino acids. The CDR3 sequence: CASTGPSGTEAFF. The CDR3, as DNA: TGTGCCAGCACGGGGCCATCCGGGACAGAAGCTTTCTTT.

About this clone: This CDR3 is also generated by other DNA sequences in the sample. The chain uses TRBV19 and TRBJ1-2; TRBD1 aligns across 7 bases. The J segment lost 0 bases and the V segment lost 3 bases, leaving 1 base of the junction unmatched. This CDR3 region has 14 residues. Per the germline V gene, CDR1 is LNHDA and CDR2 is SQIVND (reference sequence). The CDR3: CASSIQGANYGYTF. The CDR3 nucleotides read TGTGCCAGTAGTATCCAGGGGGCTAACTATGGCTACACCTTC.

This clone was detected once. The rearrangement links TRBV7-9 to TRBJ2-7; tentatively, D is TRBD2 (6 bases). The germline V gene encodes CDR1 SEHNR and CDR2 FQNEAQ (reference sequence). This CDR3 spans 13 amino acids. Between the trimmed V and J ends, which lost 0 bases and 4 bases, there was a span of 7 bases. The CDR3 region has the DNA TGTGCCAGCAGCTTAGCGGGGAGGTACGAGCAGTACTTC. Translation gives CASSLAGRYEQYF. Complete variable domain (other parts from reference TRBV7-9 and TRBJ2-7): DTGVSQNPRHKITKRGQNVTFRCDPISEHNRLYWYRQTLGQGPEFLTYFQNEAQLEKSRLLSDRFSAERPKGSFSTLEIQRTEQGDSAMYLCASSLAGRYEQYFGPGTRLTVT.

The rearrangement links TRBV7-2 to TRBJ2-5, with 9 nucleotides matching TRBD1. There are 17 residues in the CDR3. Germline assignment: CDR1 SGHTA and CDR2 FQGNSA. The junction had 12 bases not matched to a gene; V was cut back by 5 bases and J by 2 bases. The CDR3 loop is CASSRGGQGRGQETQYF. In DNA, the CDR3 is TGTGCCAGCAGCCGCGGGGGACAGGGTAGAGGGCAAGAGACCCAGTACTTC.

The count of this clone is one. This chain uses TRBV7-2 with TRBJ1-2; D gene ambiguous. The CDR3 loop spans 15 amino acids. Germline V CDR1 and CDR2: SGHTA, FQGNSA. V lost 1 base and J 4 bases, leaving 13 bases between the germline ends. The DNA for the CDR3 is TGTGCCAGCAGCTTAGTGCGGGGAACAACCTATGGCTACACCTTC. Its translation: CASSLVRGTTYGYTF.

The chain couples TRBV7-8 to TRBJ2-5; D gene uncertain. Germline V gene data show CDR1 as SGHVS and CDR2 as FQNEAQ. This CDR3 comprises 14 residues. The V and J ends lost 3 bases and 5 bases respectively, with 13 bases between them. In DNA, the CDR3 is TGTGCCAGCAGCTTTAGGCGGCCGCGGGAGACCCAGTACTTC. Amino acid sequence: CASSFRRPRETQYF.

The chain employs TRBV2 and TRBJ2-7, with 7 bases matching TRBD1. The germline V gene encodes CDR1 SNHLY and CDR2 FYNNEI. V shed 7 bases and J 4 bases; nucleotides not matched to a gene: 16. The CDR3 runs 16 residues. CDR3 DNA sequence: TGTGCCAGCATTCTACTGGGCAGGGGGAGTAGTTACGAGCAGTACTTC. Translating gives CASILLGRGSSYEQYF.

This clone was counted a few times. The CDR3 loop reads CASNNRNSYEQYF. The CDR3 DNA follows: TGTGCCAGCAACAACAGGAATTCCTACGAGCAGTACTTC. The chain carries TRBV7-2 and TRBJ2-7, with D possibly being TRBD1 (5 bases). Per the germline V gene, CDR1 is SGHTA and CDR2 is FQGNSA. Deletions cut 7 bases from V and 1 base from J, with 11 bases between. The CDR3 consists of 13 residues.

This clone was detected a few times. The chain is built from TRBV11-1 and TRBJ2-7; 8 positions agree with TRBD1. The germline gives CDR1 SGHAT, CDR2 FQDESV (reference sequence). The CDR3 contains 14 residues. The V and J ends lost 3 bases and 4 bases, in that order; junction bases with no gene match: 5. CDR3 residues: CASSFGRGPYEQYF. The DNA of the CDR3 is TGTGCCAGCAGCTTCGGCAGGGGGCCATACGAGCAGTACTTC.

The chain links TRBV28 to TRBJ1-5; 8 bases map to TRBD1. Germline CDR1 MDHEN, CDR2 SYDVKM. The CDR3 consists of 13 residues. V shed 6 bases and J 2 bases; nucleotides not matched to a gene: 0. The CDR3 DNA is TGTGCCAGCAGGACAGGGGGCAATCAGCCCCAGCATTTT. Translating gives CASRTGGNQPQHF.

V gene TRBV4-1 combines with J gene TRBJ1-2, with D uncertain. The V gene's germline CDR1 is MGHRA and CDR2 YSYEKL. With 4 bases removed from V and 6 bases from J, the gap between germline ends came to 18 bases. The CDR3 loop spans 15 amino acids. DNA for the CDR3: TGCGCCAGCAGCCCCAGACATCTCGGGGAGGATGGCTACACCTTC. This sequence encodes CASSPRHLGEDGYTF.

The chain has TRBV5-6 and TRBJ2-7, with D perhaps matching TRBD1 (5 bases). Germline values: CDR1 SGHDT, CDR2 YYEEEE. The CDR3 consists of 15 residues. V dropped 1 base and J dropped 2 bases, with 13 bases sitting between them. CDR3 loop: CASSLSAGRAYEQYF. The CDR3 DNA follows: TGTGCCAGCAGCTTGTCGGCCGGCAGGGCCTACGAGCAGTACTTC. The full variable domain, its missing parts supplied by reference TRBV5-6 and TRBJ2-7, is DAGVTQSPTHLIKTRGQQVTLRCSPKSGHDTVSWYQQALGQGPQFIFQYYEEEERQRGNFPDRFSGHQFPNYSSELNVNALLLGDSALYLCASSLSAGRAYEQYFGPGTRLTVT.

As DNA, the CDR3 is TGTGCCAGTAACCAGGGGTATGGCTACACCTTC. Amino acids: CASNQGYGYTF. This rearrangement joins TRBV19 to TRBJ1-2; possible D gene TRBD1, 6 bases. The V gene lost 7 bases and the J gene lost 5 bases, with 8 bases spanning the gap. This CDR3 has 11 residues. Germline V lookup: CDR1 LNHDA, CDR2 SQIVND (reference sequence). The whole variable domain, remainder taken from reference TRBV19 and TRBJ1-2, is DGGITQSPKYLFRKEGQNVTLSCEQNLNHDAMYWYRQDPGQGLRLIYYSQIVNDFQKGDIAEGYSVSREKKESFPLTVTSAQKNPTAFYLCASNQGYGYTFGSGTRLTVV.

The chain recombines TRBV10-3 with TRBJ2-7; D unresolved. This CDR3 has 12 residues. Trimming cost V 2 bases and J 2 bases, with 4 bases left between them. In germline, CDR1 is ENHRY, CDR2 SYGVKD. CDR3 in amino acids: CAISEVAYEQYF. DNA for the CDR3: TGTGCCATCAGTGAGGTCGCCTACGAGCAGTACTTC.

The rearrangement joins TRBV6-5 to TRBJ1-1, with D possibly TRBD1 on 5 matching bases. Germline loops: CDR1 MNHEY, CDR2 SVGAGI. This CDR3 has 13 amino acids. V lost 10 bases and J 0 bases, leaving 12 bases between the germline ends. The CDR3 loop is CATQLGVNTEAFF. The CDR3 nucleotides read TGTGCCACCCAATTAGGGGTGAACACTGAAGCTTTCTTT.